Listed here are 4 T cell receptor beta chains from one sample, sequenced in a study of monozygotic twins with inflammatory bowel disease. No DNA is given; TCRdb re-called the 5' RACE reads and lists each CDR3 protein once. The sample includes roughly 200,000 distinct CDR3 sequences. Sequenced sample: blood. These receptor sequences come from a human donor with ulcerative colitis or Crohn's disease, or a healthy co-twin of an affected twin (not recorded which).

The chain has TRBV3-1 and TRBJ2-5; absent DNA, TCRdb's TRBD1 call cannot be checked. From germline, CDR1 is LGHDT and CDR2 YNNKEL (reference sequence). This CDR3 region has 14 residues. Here the CDR3 reads CASSQVQGAETQYF.

The genes are TRBV5-1 and TRBJ2-5. Germline V lookup: CDR1 SGHRS, CDR2 YFSETQ. The CDR3 is 14 amino acids. The CDR3 loop reads CASSLEYSQETQYF.

This chain uses TRBV5-1 with TRBJ2-1; TCRdb calls TRBD1, which cannot be checked without DNA. The germline gives CDR1 SGHRS, CDR2 YFSETQ. The CDR3 extends over 12 amino acids. The CDR3: CASSLGGSEQFF.

This rearrangement joins TRBV7-3 to TRBJ2-5; as DNA is missing, the TRBD1 call by TCRdb cannot be tested. This CDR3 contains 13 residues. Germline assignment: CDR1 SGHTA and CDR2 FQGTGA. The CDR3 here is CASSWDSQETQYF.